Listed below are T cell receptor beta chains from one sample, sequenced in a study of Siglec-9 on CD8 T cells in melanoma. Generated by immunoSEQ multiplex PCR, the TCRdb table keeps only in-frame clones and is missing some. The sample shows around 39,000 clones, 80% to 85% of them seen only once. Sequenced material: Siglec-9- CD8+ T cells sorted from blood. These receptor sequences come from a human donor in good health. Each CDR3 is given with its conserved first and last residue. Fields, in order: J gene, clone size, V gene, D gene, CDR3 protein, CDR3 DNA. D genes are given only for firm matches. Size tells how often a clone was seen (once, few, many) or the class of an expanded clone, and some rows leave it out.

TRBJ2-7	.	TRBV9	.	CASSPGGPYEQYF	TGTGCCAGCAGCCCCGGGGGACCCTACGAGCAGTACTTC
TRBJ2-1	.	TRBV6-1	TRBD2	CASTQLAGDYNEQFF	TGTGCCAGCACTCAGCTAGCGGGGGACTACAATGAGCAGTTCTTC
TRBJ1-1	.	TRBV7-9	.	CASSFFTGTEAFF	TGTGCCAGCAGCTTTTTCACCGGCACTGAAGCTTTCTTT
TRBJ2-7	.	TRBV19	.	CASSAGQPPYEQYF	TGTGCCAGTAGCGCGGGACAGCCCCCCTACGAGCAGTACTTC
TRBJ2-3	once	TRBV7-2	.	CASSSQTDTQYF	TGTGCCAGCAGCTCCCAAACAGATACGCAGTATTTT
TRBJ1-4	.	TRBV2	.	CASTWISTNEKLFF	TGTGCCAGCACTTGGATTTCAACTAATGAAAAACTGTTTTTT
TRBJ1-2	.	TRBV6-5	.	CASSYPGDYGYTF	TGTGCCAGCAGTTACCCCGGGGACTATGGCTACACCTTC
TRBJ1-1	.	TRBV7-2	.	CASSPGPLWGTEAFF	TGTGCCAGCAGCCCGGGTCCCCTTTGGGGCACTGAAGCTTTCTTT
TRBJ2-1	.	TRBV14	.	CASSPLRGTYNEQFF	TGTGCCAGCAGCCCGCTCCGGGGTACTTACAATGAGCAGTTCTTC
TRBJ2-7	once	TRBV6-1	.	CASSEEGLSSYEQYF	TGTGCCAGCAGTGAAGAAGGCCTTTCATCCTACGAGCAGTACTTC
TRBJ1-1	few	TRBV29-1	.	CSVVNMNTEAFF	TGCAGCGTTGTGAACATGAACACTGAAGCTTTCTTT
TRBJ1-2	.	TRBV5-1	.	CASSPGSSHSNYGYTF	TGCGCCAGCAGCCCAGGCAGCAGCCACTCTAACTATGGCTACACCTTC
TRBJ2-7	.	TRBV18	.	CASSPPGITYEQYF	TGTGCCAGCTCACCACCCGGCATTACCTACGAGCAGTACTTC
TRBJ2-1	.	TRBV4-1	TRBD1	CASAFSGTGPNEQFF	TGCGCCAGCGCATTCTCCGGGACAGGGCCCAATGAGCAGTTCTTC
TRBJ2-2	.	TRBV7-8	.	CASSLRRVTGNTGELFF	TGTGCCAGCAGCCTTAGGAGAGTGACAGGGAACACCGGGGAGCTGTTTTTT
TRBJ2-7	.	TRBV14	.	CASSLRTYEQYF	TGTGCCAGCAGCCTGAGGACTTACGAGCAGTACTTC
TRBJ2-1	few	TRBV19	.	CASTEGTPYNEQFF	TGTGCCAGTACGGAGGGGACTCCATACAATGAGCAGTTCTTC
TRBJ1-5	.	TRBV6-1	TRBD1	CASSEGRGTGEQPQHF	TGTGCCAGCAGTGAAGGTAGAGGGACAGGGGAACAGCCCCAGCATTTT
TRBJ1-4	.	TRBV15	.	CAIKGEGNEKLFF	TGTGCCATCAAGGGAGAGGGAAATGAAAAACTGTTTTTT
TRBJ2-1	.	TRBV7-3	.	CASSLMGLPYNEQFF	TGTGCCAGCAGCTTAATGGGACTCCCTTACAATGAGCAGTTCTTC
TRBJ1-6	.	TRBV6-1	.	CASSEAAGDWTPLHF	TGTGCCAGCAGTGAAGCGGCAGGGGACTGGACACCCCTCCACTTT
TRBJ1-1	few	TRBV6-5	.	CASGGMNTEAFF	TGTGCCAGCGGCGGGATGAACACTGAAGCTTTCTTT
TRBJ2-1	few	TRBV7-9	.	CASSLGGINEQFF	TGTGCCAGCAGCTTAGGGGGAATCAATGAGCAGTTCTTC
TRBJ2-1	.	TRBV5-6	.	CASRSPDYHYNEQFF	TGTGCCAGCAGATCGCCGGACTACCACTACAATGAGCAGTTCTTC
TRBJ2-1	.	TRBV4-2	TRBD2	CASNQDVSGGAYNEQFF	TGTGCCAGCAACCAAGATGTTAGCGGGGGGGCATACAATGAGCAGTTCTTC
TRBJ2-7	.	TRBV27	TRBD2	CASSRLAGSYEQYF	TGTGCCAGCAGTAGACTAGCGGGGAGCTACGAGCAGTACTTC
TRBJ2-1	.	TRBV19	.	CASSIGKYNEQFF	TGTGCCAGTAGTATAGGAAAATACAATGAGCAGTTCTTC
TRBJ2-7	.	TRBV19	.	CASSIDASLSSYEQYF	TGTGCCAGTAGTATAGACGCATCCCTGAGCTCCTACGAGCAGTACTTC
TRBJ2-3	.	TRBV6-1	.	CASSEEIHGDVTDTQYF	TGTGCCAGCAGTGAAGAGATACACGGGGACGTCACAGATACGCAGTATTTT
TRBJ2-7	.	TRBV27	TRBD2	CASRLAGSSYEQYF	TGTGCCAGCAGACTAGCGGGGAGCTCCTACGAGCAGTACTTC
TRBJ2-1	once	TRBV29-1	TRBD1	CSATGTELENEQFF	TGCAGCGCCACCGGGACAGAGCTAGAGAATGAGCAGTTCTTC
TRBJ2-1	.	TRBV5-3	.	CANQNEQFF	TGTGCCAATCAAAATGAGCAGTTCTTC
TRBJ2-3	once	TRBV10-1	.	CASSDANRDDTQYF	TGCGCCAGCAGTGACGCAAACCGGGATGATACGCAGTATTTT
TRBJ2-5	.	TRBV7-3	TRBD2	CASSPGTSLYQHQETQYF	TGTGCCAGCAGCCCCGGGACTAGCCTGTATCAGCACCAAGAGACCCAGTACTTC
TRBJ1-2	.	TRBV19	.	CASSIRQGAYGYTF	TGTGCCAGTAGTATTCGTCAGGGTGCCTATGGCTACACCTTC
TRBJ2-4	.	TRBV9	.	CASSVGDGDFYDKNIQYF	TGTGCCAGCAGCGTAGGGGACGGGGATTTTTATGACAAAAACATTCAGTACTTC
TRBJ2-3	.	TRBV4-1	TRBD1	CASSRDRPTDTQYF	TGCGCCAGCAGTCGGGACAGGCCCACAGATACGCAGTATTTT
TRBJ1-2	.	TRBV11-3	TRBD1	CASSPRDRGDGYTF	TGTGCCAGCAGCCCCCGGGACAGGGGGGATGGCTACACCTTC
TRBJ2-7	once	TRBV6-6	TRBD2	CASSMLADSSYEQYF	TGTGCCAGCAGTATGCTAGCGGACTCCTCCTACGAGCAGTACTTC
TRBJ2-1	.	TRBV5-1	TRBD1	CASSSATGVNEQFF	TGCGCCAGCAGCTCGGCGACAGGGGTTAATGAGCAGTTCTTC
TRBJ1-1	.	TRBV11-2	.	CASSLEWKAEAFF	TGTGCCAGCAGCTTAGAATGGAAGGCTGAAGCTTTCTTT
TRBJ1-1	.	TRBV13	.	CASSLGMWGALNTEAFF	TGTGCCAGCAGCTTGGGGATGTGGGGGGCCTTAAACACTGAAGCTTTCTTT
TRBJ2-3	.	TRBV5-1	TRBD1	CASSLEGQGATDTQYF	TGCGCCAGCAGCTTGGAGGGACAGGGGGCCACAGATACGCAGTATTTT
TRBJ2-6	.	TRBV15	.	CATSRGESGANVLTF	TGTGCCACCAGCAGAGGAGAGTCTGGGGCCAACGTCCTGACTTTC
TRBJ2-7	once	TRBV11-3	.	CASSLGRFYEQYF	TGTGCCAGCAGCTTAGGTCGGTTCTACGAGCAGTACTTC
TRBJ1-5	few	TRBV19	TRBD1	CARTGADNQPQHF	TGTGCCAGGACAGGGGCGGACAATCAGCCCCAGCATTTT
TRBJ2-5	.	TRBV25-1	TRBD1	CATSGQFETQYF	TGTGCCACCTCGGGACAGTTTGAGACCCAGTACTTC
TRBJ2-7	.	TRBV28	.	CASSFFQSSYEQYF	TGTGCCAGCAGTTTTTTCCAGAGCTCCTACGAGCAGTACTTC
TRBJ2-5	.	TRBV28	TRBD2	CASTNSRAWSYRGVQETQYF	TGTGCCAGCACTAACTCTCGGGCCTGGAGTTACCGGGGGGTCCAAGAGACCCAGTACTTC
TRBJ2-5	.	TRBV5-6	TRBD1	CASSYRDRGEETQYF	TGTGCCAGCAGCTACCGGGACAGGGGAGAAGAGACCCAGTACTTC
TRBJ2-1	.	TRBV29-1	TRBD1	CSVDPGQVSSSYNEQFF	TGCAGCGTGGATCCGGGACAGGTTTCGAGCTCCTACAATGAGCAGTTCTTC
TRBJ1-5	.	TRBV7-7	.	CASSLVGVRRGSPQPQHF	TGTGCTAGCAGCTTAGTTGGGGTCAGACGGGGGTCTCCTCAGCCCCAGCATTTT
TRBJ2-7	.	TRBV28	TRBD2	CASTNTLAGVSMRGEQYF	TGTGCCAGCACCAACACCCTAGCGGGAGTATCAATGCGTGGCGAGCAGTACTTC
TRBJ2-1	.	TRBV10-3	TRBD1	CAIGDRDRFF	TGTGCCATCGGGGACAGGGATCGGTTCTTC
TRBJ1-1	few	TRBV5-6	.	CASSLPREGLGTEAFF	TGTGCCAGCAGCTTGCCAAGGGAGGGTCTGGGCACTGAAGCTTTCTTT
TRBJ1-1	few	TRBV29-1	.	CSVESENTEAFF	TGCAGCGTTGAATCCGAGAACACTGAAGCTTTCTTT
TRBJ2-7	.	TRBV7-8	TRBD1	CASSSHDRAYEQYF	TGTGCCAGCAGCTCCCACGACAGGGCCTACGAGCAGTACTTC
TRBJ2-3	.	TRBV7-9	.	CASSLLRESADTQYF	TGTGCCAGCAGCTTACTGAGGGAGTCCGCAGATACGCAGTATTTT